A selection of T cell receptor beta chains follows, all from one sample in a study of blood T cell repertoires in COVID-19. The method was immunoSEQ multiplex PCR; TCRdb's version includes in-frame clones alone and lacks a portion of them. The sample consists of over 150,000 clones, under 95% of them appearing once. What was sequenced was peripheral blood. The receptors were gathered from a man aged 45-60 years with acute or convalescent COVID-19. The CDR3 runs from the conserved cysteine through the conserved F or W. Each record gives: J gene, V gene, CDR3 protein.

TRBJ1-1,TRBV19,CASSPRSSEIPEAFF
TRBJ2-2,TRBV27,CASSSYRQGGGELFF
TRBJ1-2,TRBV2,CASSEGGQWNGYTF
TRBJ2-1,TRBV6-4,CASSDYPGTGGGNEQFF
TRBJ1-6,TRBV30,CAWTHRGGSPLHF
TRBJ1-5,TRBV5-1,CASSLEGAWNQPQHF
TRBJ1-2,TRBV6-5,CASRRGQGRDTF
TRBJ2-6,TRBV9,CASSGRWGTGRTGANVLTF
TRBJ1-2,TRBV9,CASTESQGRGYTF
TRBJ2-2,TRBV11-1,CASRGEINTGELFF
TRBJ2-2,TRBV28,CASSLGYTGGTGELFF
TRBJ2-5,TRBV2,CASREGGTNQETQYF
TRBJ2-1,TRBV7-2,CASSLEAGVSYNEQFF
TRBJ1-3,TRBV3-1/TRBV3-2,CASSRSGTGLGNTIYF
TRBJ2-3,TRBV5-4,CASSSLGRTGVTDTQYF
TRBJ2-7,TRBV27,CASRWTSGAYEQYF
TRBJ1-1,TRBV6-1,CASSDGTGGGNTEAFF
TRBJ2-3,TRBV28,CASSLLRVDTQYF
TRBJ2-3,TRBV6-5,CASSYEASGWDTQYF
TRBJ2-7,TRBV18,CASSGTGGYEQYF
TRBJ2-3,TRBV30,CAWSRGLAASTDTQYF
TRBJ1-6,TRBV9,CASSVGTVSSPLHF
TRBJ2-2,TRBV7-9,CASSYRDRALETGELFF
TRBJ1-6,TRBV6-5,CASSYSNMGNSPLHF
TRBJ2-7,TRBV28,CASSGYPSSYEQYF
TRBJ1-2,TRBV30,CAWSAGSTDYGYTF
TRBJ2-2,TRBV6-4,CASSERGATGELFF
TRBJ2-5,TRBV11-1,CASSLVGTGIETQYF
TRBJ2-5,TRBV29-1,CSALPRGLVKETQYF
TRBJ1-3,TRBV4-1,CASSQEGLLGSGNTIYF